This TCR beta chain was identified during a study of blood T cell repertoires in COVID-19. Overall study context: Samples came from the United States, Italy and Spain, spanning acute and convalescent COVID-19. Sources were T cells, B-cell-depleted T cells, or PBMCs; the material itself was cDNA or gDNA.

Authors' methods: Reference gene primer amplification in the assay estimated nucleated cell counts. The assay was immunoSEQ multiplex PCR, and TCRdb's table has in-frame clones only and misses some. The V and J calls and clone size were taken over from that table, and D and trimming were inferred from the DNA. The sample lists approximately 150,000 clones, around 88% occurring once. The clonotype comes from a human donor in a cohort sampled during active COVID-19. Specimen: peripheral blood.

The CDR3 region is CASSGQEEGYSNEKLFF. In nucleotides, the CDR3 is TGTGCCAGCAGTGGACAGGAGGAAGGCTACAGTAATGAAAAACTGTTTTTT. This chain links TRBV28 with TRBJ1-4; 7 bases line up with TRBD1. The J segment lost 4 bases and the V segment lost 5 bases, leaving 13 bases of the junction unmatched. The CDR3 is 17 residues long. Per the germline V gene, CDR1 is MDHEN and CDR2 is SYDVKM.